This note documents a single T cell receptor (beta chain) sequence. Antigen unknown. This sample was included in a study of T cells expressing NK-cell markers. Background on the study: It was sorted CD3+CD56-NKG2C+, CD3+CD56+NKG2C- and CD3+CD56+NKG2C+ T cells that provided the TCR beta repertoires. In the group of eight sequenced donors, seven were HCMV-seropositive and one was seronegative. Study-level findings and limits: The contribution of dominant NKG2C+ clonotypes to CD8+ T cells in five to seven donors was 1.0-7.0%.

UMIs accompanied the 5'RACE template switching by which TCR beta cDNA was made. TCRdb reprocessed the 5' RACE reads and reports one entry per CDR3 protein, with no DNA. The ten top clones account for around 3.9%, within a sample of 300,000 or so distinct CDR3 sequences. Input material: blood T cells: a sorted CD56 or NKG2C T cell subset, CD4+ or CD8+ T cells, or bulk PBMC T cells (not recorded which). The sequence came from a woman aged 18-70 years in good health.

The CDR3 region is CASSQRAGWDTEAFF. This chain joins TRBV3-1 and TRBJ1-1. The germline V gene encodes CDR1 LGHDT and CDR2 YNNKEL (reference sequence). The CDR3 spans 15 residues.